The next 4 T cell receptor beta chains were all read from a single sample in a study of control samples from healthy donors and cancer patients. TCRdb keeps only in-frame clones here, not all; method: immunoSEQ multiplex PCR. The sample contains some 140,000 clones, about 90% of which appear only once. Sequencing was performed on PBMCs. Receptor source: a man aged 45-65 years with head and neck cancer.

The J gene is TRBJ1-5, the V gene TRBV27; TRBD1 matches 7 bases. After removal of 6 bases from V and 5 bases from J, the junction contained 7 bases not matched to a gene. CDR1 is MNHEY and CDR2 is SMNVEV in the germline V gene (reference sequence). CDR3 length equals 14 residues. This CDR3 reads CASRPRDSYQPQHF. The CDR3 DNA sequence: TGTGCCAGCAGGCCCCGGGACAGTTATCAGCCCCAGCATTTT.

The chain links TRBV6-2 or TRBV6-3 to TRBJ1-1; possible D gene TRBD1, 5 bases. The ends were cut back, 6 bases at V and 5 bases at J, with 19 bases in the middle. This CDR3 has 15 amino acids. Germline CDR1 MNHEY, CDR2 SVGEGT. The CDR3 nucleotides read TGTGCCAGCAGCGACGGGGGTTTAGGAGTTACTGAAGCTTTCTTT. Its translation: CASSDGGLGVTEAFF.

This clone has just one count. The chain employs TRBV2 and TRBJ2-7; no clear D gene. The CDR3 is 15 residues long. Germline CDR1 reads SNHLY; CDR2 reads FYNNEI. The V and J ends lost 1 base and 3 bases respectively, with 13 bases between them. Here the CDR3 reads CASSEGTAPFYEQYF. CDR3 DNA: TGTGCCAGCAGTGAAGGCACAGCGCCTTTCTACGAGCAGTACTTC. The variable domain in full, with the rest retrieved from reference TRBV2 and TRBJ2-7, is EPEVTQTPSHQVTQMGQEVILRCVPISNHLYFYWYRQILGQKVEFLVSFYNNEISEKSEIFDDQFSVERPDGSNFTLKIRSTKLEDSAMYFCASSEGTAPFYEQYFGPGTRLTVT.

The chain has TRBV28 and TRBJ1-4; TRBD1 is a possible D gene (5 bases). CDR3 length equals 15 residues. Germline V lookup: CDR1 MDHEN, CDR2 SYDVKM. Trimming stripped 4 bases from V and 0 bases from J, with 9 bases between. CDR3 nucleotide sequence: TGTGCCAGCAGTTCCGTGGGGGCAACTAATGAAAAACTGTTTTTT. Amino acids: CASSSVGATNEKLFF.